This T cell receptor (beta chain) was identified in a study of identifying expanded T cells in peripheral blood. Study observations and caveats: Roughly 1.2 clones differed between technical replicates, versus around 16 and 19 over time. Clone count variance between roughly two-week samples rose with total template count.

TCRdb's table, derived via immunoSEQ multiplex PCR, lists solely in-frame clones and lacks some. Here the sample spans about 74,000 clones, roughly 81% being singletons. As to this clone: The antigen is undetermined.

Germline CDR1 is MDHEN and CDR2 is SYDVKM. This CDR3 comprises 12 residues. Trimming left V 2 bases short and J 0 bases short, with 0 bases between. During the collection period, no donor immune events like infections were recorded. J is TRBJ2-3 and V is TRBV28; D call uncertain. This TCR came from a person aged 18 to 75 in good health. The sequenced material came from blood. Written as DNA, the CDR3 is TGTGCCAGCAGTTTAAGCACAGATACGCAGTATTTT. Protein product: CASSLSTDTQYF.